This T cell receptor (beta chain) was identified during a study of control samples from healthy donors and cancer patients. This CDR3 is built from 16 residues. Germline V CDR1 and CDR2: SNHLY, FYNNEI. J lost 6 bases, V lost 5 bases, and 11 bases had no gene match. The sample holds one count of this clone. Produced via immunoSEQ multiplex PCR; TCRdb's table is partial and in-frame only. Of around 90,000 clones listed, 85% are singletons. The chain employs TRBV2 and TRBJ2-2; 8 positions match TRBD2. This receptor was obtained from a young man in good health. Sequenced: blood. CDR3 DNA: TGTGCCAGCAGTCCTCGGGGGGGAGAGTTCGCCGGGGAGCTGTTTTTT. It translates to CASSPRGGEFAGELFF.